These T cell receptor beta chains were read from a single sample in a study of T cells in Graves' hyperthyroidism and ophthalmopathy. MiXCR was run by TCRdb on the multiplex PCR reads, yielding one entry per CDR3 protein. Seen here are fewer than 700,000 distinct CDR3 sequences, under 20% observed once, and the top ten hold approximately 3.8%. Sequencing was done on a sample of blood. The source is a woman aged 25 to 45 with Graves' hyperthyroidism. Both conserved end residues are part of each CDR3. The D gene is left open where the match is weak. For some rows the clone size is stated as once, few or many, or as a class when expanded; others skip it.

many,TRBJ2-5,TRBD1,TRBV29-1,TGCAGCGTTGGGGTTACAGGGGGCGCCGAGACCCAGTACTTC,CSVGVTGGAETQYF
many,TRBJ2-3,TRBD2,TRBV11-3,TGTGCCAGCAGCCGTAGCGGGAGGGAAACAGATACGCAGTATTTT,CASSRSGRETDTQYF
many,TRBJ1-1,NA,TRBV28,TGTGCCAGCAGTCCTCACCAGACGGCGAACACTGAAGCTTTCTTT,CASSPHQTANTEAFF
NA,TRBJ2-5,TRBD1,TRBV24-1,TGTGCCACCAGTGACACAACAGGGGTGGAGACCCAGTACTTC,CATSDTTGVETQYF
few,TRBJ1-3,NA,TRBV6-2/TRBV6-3,TGTGCCAGCAGTTACTCGAGGGGGAAGTCTGGAAACACCATATATTTT,CASSYSRGKSGNTIYF
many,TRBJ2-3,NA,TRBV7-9,TGTGCCAGCAACCCGGGCGGTAGCACAGATACGCAGTATTTT,CASNPGGSTDTQYF
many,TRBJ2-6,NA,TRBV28,TGTGCCAGCAGTAAAGGAGGATCTGGGGCCAACGTCCTGACTTTC,CASSKGGSGANVLTF
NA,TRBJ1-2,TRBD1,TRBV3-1,TGTGCCAGCAGCCGCGGACAGGCTATCCCCTATGGCTACACCTTC,CASSRGQAIPYGYTF
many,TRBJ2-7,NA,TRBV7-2,TGTGCCAGCAGCTTAGATGTAAGTGAGCAGTACTTC,CASSLDVSEQYF
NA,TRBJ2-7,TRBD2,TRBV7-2,TGTGCCGGCTCCCTAGCGGGAGCTTACGAGCAGTACTTC,CAGSLAGAYEQYF
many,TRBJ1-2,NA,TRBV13,TGTGCCAGCAGCTCGGAAGCTAACTATGGCTACACCTTC,CASSSEANYGYTF
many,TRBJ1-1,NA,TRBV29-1,TGCAGCGCGCGCCGGGGCTCCGCTGAAGCTTTCTTT,CSARRGSAEAFF
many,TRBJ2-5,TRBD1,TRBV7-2,TGTGCCAGCAGCCCAAGGGACAGGGGGAGGGCCCGAGAGACCCAGTACTTC,CASSPRDRGRARETQYF